The next 9 T cell receptor beta chains were all read from a single sample in a study of T cell repertoires in cytomegalovirus infection. TCRdb called the reads again in MiXCR, with one record for every CDR3 protein. Of hundreds of thousands of distinct CDR3 sequences in the sample, around 11% are singletons; the top ten hold 10% to 13%. Sequencing was performed on PBMCs. Source of these receptors: a human donor in good health (CMV status not recorded). Some clones in this sample may be carry-over from other donors' samples.

This clonotype was counted many times. This rearrangement joins TRBV6-1 to TRBJ2-2, with TRBD1 matching over 10 bases. With V trimmed by 10 bases and J by 7 bases, 12 bases remained unmatched. CDR1 and CDR2 from the germline V gene are MNHNS and SASEGT. CDR3 length equals 15 residues. The CDR3 spells CANATDRGLYGELFF. The CDR3 nucleotides read TGTGCCAACGCCACAGACAGGGGGCTGTACGGGGAGCTGTTTTTT.

This clonotype was recorded many times. In nucleotides, the CDR3 is TGTGCCAGCAGTTTGACAGGACAGCAGTTCTTC. Amino acids: CASSLTGQQFF. The V and J genes are TRBV12-3 or TRBV12-4 and TRBJ2-1, with D possibly matching TRBD1 (6 bases). This CDR3 region has 11 residues. V gave up 3 bases and J gave up 11 bases, with 8 bases separating them.

This clonotype was recorded at least ten times. Sequence at one end of the junction differs from germline and may be a read error. The rearrangement uses TRBV7-7 and TRBJ2-5; TRBD2 is a possible D gene (7 bases). In germline, CDR1 is SSHAT, CDR2 FNYEAQ (reference sequence). This CDR3 is 15 amino acids long. The CDR3 sequence: CASSSEVGGRETQYF. In nucleotides, the CDR3 is TGTGCTAGCAGCTCAGAGGTGGGGGGGCGTGAGACCCAGTACTTC.

This clonotype occurred many times. The chain joins TRBV28 to TRBJ2-5, with D possibly TRBD2 on 5 matching bases. V shed 8 bases and J shed 5 bases, with 24 bases lying between them. CDR1 is MDHEN and CDR2 is SYDVKM in the germline V gene. The CDR3 has 16 amino acids. CDR3 DNA: TGTGCCAGCCCAGTCGGAATACTAGAAACCCTCGAGACCCAGTACTTC. Its protein is CASPVGILETLETQYF.

This clonotype was observed a few times. The J gene is TRBJ2-5, the V gene TRBV6-6; no reliable D call. V was shortened by 5 bases and J by 2 bases, with 6 bases between the two germline ends. This CDR3 region has 12 residues. In germline, CDR1 is MNHNY, CDR2 SVGAGI (reference sequence). The CDR3 protein is CASSVQQETQYF. The CDR3 DNA reads as TGTGCCAGCAGTGTTCAGCAAGAGACCCAGTACTTC.

In this sample, this clonotype turned up many times. V and J are TRBV7-9 and TRBJ1-4; 9 bases are a match to TRBD1. The CDR3 has 17 residues. The trim removed 4 bases at V and 13 bases at J, leaving 19 bases unmatched. Germline CDR1 reads SEHNR; CDR2 reads FQNEAQ (reference sequence). The CDR3 spells CASSSPGRTGAEMGLFF. The CDR3 region has the DNA TGTGCCAGCAGCTCACCGGGCCGGACAGGGGCCGAAATGGGACTGTTTTTT.

Only a few counts were recorded for this clonotype. The gene calls are TRBV28 and TRBJ1-3; D uncertain. The CDR3 consists of 15 residues. The germline V and J ends were trimmed by 2 bases and 2 bases, with 10 bases remaining between them. The germline V gene encodes CDR1 MDHEN and CDR2 SYDVKM. The CDR3 is CASSLEVTTGNTIYF. As DNA, the CDR3 is TGTGCCAGCAGTTTAGAGGTAACCACTGGAAACACCATATATTTT.

This clonotype was observed at least ten times. The rearrangement uses TRBV28 and TRBJ1-1; unclear D gene. Germline V gene data show CDR1 as MDHEN and CDR2 as SYDVKM. Trimming took 6 bases from V and 0 from J, leaving 11 bases between them. The CDR3 extends over 14 amino acids. The CDR3 is CASSTILVNTEAFF. CDR3 nucleotides: TGTGCCAGCAGCACGATCTTAGTGAACACTGAAGCTTTCTTT.

In this sample, this clonotype turned up many times. The genes are TRBV11-1 and TRBJ2-3; D is possibly TRBD2 (5 bases). From germline, CDR1 is SGHAT and CDR2 FQDESV (reference sequence). This CDR3 spans 16 amino acids. The V end was cut by 3 bases, the J end by 6 bases, with 19 bases between. The CDR3 DNA sequence: TGTGCCAGCAGCTTGGACCTTCATGGCCGAGGGGATACGCAGTATTTT. It is translated as CASSLDLHGRGDTQYF.